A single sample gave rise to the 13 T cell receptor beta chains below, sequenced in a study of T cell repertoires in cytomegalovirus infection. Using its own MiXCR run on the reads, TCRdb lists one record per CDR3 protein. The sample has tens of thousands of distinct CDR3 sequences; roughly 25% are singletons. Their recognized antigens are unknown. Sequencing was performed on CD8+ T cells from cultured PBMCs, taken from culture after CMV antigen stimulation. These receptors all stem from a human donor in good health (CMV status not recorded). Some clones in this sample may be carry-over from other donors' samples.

CDR3 region: CASSPGGSTYEQYF. In DNA form, the CDR3 reads TGTGCCAGCAGCCCCGGGGGGTCCACCTACGAGCAGTACTTC. V and J are TRBV11-3 and TRBJ2-7, with 7 positions matching TRBD2. V lost 5 bases, J lost 2 bases, and 6 bases stayed unmatched. The CDR3 loop spans 14 amino acids. Per germline, CDR1 SGHNT and CDR2 YENEEA.

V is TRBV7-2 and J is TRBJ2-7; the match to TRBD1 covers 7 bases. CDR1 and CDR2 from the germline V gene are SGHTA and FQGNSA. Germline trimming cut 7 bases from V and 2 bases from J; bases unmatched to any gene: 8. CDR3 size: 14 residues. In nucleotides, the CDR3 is TGTGCCAGCACAATACCGGGACAGCCCTACGAGCAGTACTTC. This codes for CASTIPGQPYEQYF.

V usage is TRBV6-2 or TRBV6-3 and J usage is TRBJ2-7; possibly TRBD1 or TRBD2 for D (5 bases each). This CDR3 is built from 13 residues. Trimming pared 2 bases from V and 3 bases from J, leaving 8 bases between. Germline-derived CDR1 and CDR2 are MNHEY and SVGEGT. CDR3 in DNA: TGTGCCAGCAGTTACGGGGACGGCTACGAGCAGTACTTC. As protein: CASSYGDGYEQYF.

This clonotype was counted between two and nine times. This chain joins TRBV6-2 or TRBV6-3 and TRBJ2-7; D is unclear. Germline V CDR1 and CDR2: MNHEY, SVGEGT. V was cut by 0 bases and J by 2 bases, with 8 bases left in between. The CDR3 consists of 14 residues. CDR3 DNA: TGTGCCAGCAGTTACTCGTACGGTACCTACGAGCAGTACTTC. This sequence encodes CASSYSYGTYEQYF.

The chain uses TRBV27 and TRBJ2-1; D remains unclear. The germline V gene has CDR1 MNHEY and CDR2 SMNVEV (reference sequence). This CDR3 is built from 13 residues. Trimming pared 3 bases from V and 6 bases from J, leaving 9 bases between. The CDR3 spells CASSFGELNEQFF. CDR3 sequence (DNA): TGTGCCAGCAGTTTTGGGGAACTCAATGAGCAGTTCTTC.

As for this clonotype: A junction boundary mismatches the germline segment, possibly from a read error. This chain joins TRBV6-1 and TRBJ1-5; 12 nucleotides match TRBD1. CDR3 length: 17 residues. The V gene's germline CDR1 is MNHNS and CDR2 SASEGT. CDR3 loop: CASTFEVGTGGNQSQHF. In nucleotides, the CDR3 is TGTGCCAGCACTTTTGAGGTTGGGACAGGGGGCAATCAGTCCCAGCATTTT.

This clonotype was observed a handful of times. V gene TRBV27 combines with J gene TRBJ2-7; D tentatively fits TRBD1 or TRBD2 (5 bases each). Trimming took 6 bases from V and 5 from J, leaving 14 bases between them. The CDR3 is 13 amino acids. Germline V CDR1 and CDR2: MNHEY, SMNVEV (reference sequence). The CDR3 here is CASSQGPDHEQYF. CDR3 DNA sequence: TGTGCCAGCAGCCAGGGACCGGACCACGAGCAGTACTTC.

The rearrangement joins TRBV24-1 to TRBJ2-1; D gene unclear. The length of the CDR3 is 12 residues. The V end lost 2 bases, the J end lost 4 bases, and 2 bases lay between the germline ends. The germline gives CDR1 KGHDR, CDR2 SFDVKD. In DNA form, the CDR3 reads TGTGCCACCAGTGATTCTTACAATGAGCAGTTCTTC. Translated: CATSDSYNEQFF.

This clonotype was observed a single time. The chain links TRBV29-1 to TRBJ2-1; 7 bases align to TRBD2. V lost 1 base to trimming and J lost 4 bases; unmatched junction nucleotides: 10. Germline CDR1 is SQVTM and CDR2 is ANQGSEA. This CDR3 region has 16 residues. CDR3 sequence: CSVEGDPGGSYNEQFF. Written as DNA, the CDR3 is TGCAGCGTTGAAGGGGACCCGGGAGGATCTTACAATGAGCAGTTCTTC.

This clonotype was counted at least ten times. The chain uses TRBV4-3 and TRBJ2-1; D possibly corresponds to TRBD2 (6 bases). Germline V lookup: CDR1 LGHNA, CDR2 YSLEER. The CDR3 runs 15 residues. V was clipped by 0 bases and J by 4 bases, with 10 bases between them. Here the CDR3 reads CASSQDGSRYNEQFF. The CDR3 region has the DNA TGCGCCAGCAGCCAAGACGGGAGTAGGTACAATGAGCAGTTCTTC.

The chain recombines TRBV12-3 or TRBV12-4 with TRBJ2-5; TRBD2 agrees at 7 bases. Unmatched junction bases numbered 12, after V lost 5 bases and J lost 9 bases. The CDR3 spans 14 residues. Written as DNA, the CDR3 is TGTGCCAGCAGTCCCTCGGGACCCGCGGGGGCCCAGTACTTC. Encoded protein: CASSPSGPAGAQYF.

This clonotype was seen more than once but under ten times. The DNA of the CDR3 is TGCGCCAGCAGCCAAGCCCGACCGGACAGGGAGGGCAATCAGCCCCAGCATTTT. Translation: CASSQARPDREGNQPQHF. The chain uses TRBV4-1 and TRBJ1-5; the match to TRBD1 covers 8 bases. The CDR3 spans 18 residues. Germline CDR1 is MGHRA and CDR2 is YSYEKL. V shed 1 base, J shed 2 bases, and the junction held 10 bases outside the gene matches.

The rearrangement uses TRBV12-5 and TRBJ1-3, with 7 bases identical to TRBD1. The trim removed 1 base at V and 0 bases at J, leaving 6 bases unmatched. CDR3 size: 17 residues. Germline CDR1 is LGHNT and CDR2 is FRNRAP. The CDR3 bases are TGTGCTAGTGGTTTGGCCGGACAGGCCATCTCTGGAAACACCATATATTTT. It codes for CASGLAGQAISGNTIYF.